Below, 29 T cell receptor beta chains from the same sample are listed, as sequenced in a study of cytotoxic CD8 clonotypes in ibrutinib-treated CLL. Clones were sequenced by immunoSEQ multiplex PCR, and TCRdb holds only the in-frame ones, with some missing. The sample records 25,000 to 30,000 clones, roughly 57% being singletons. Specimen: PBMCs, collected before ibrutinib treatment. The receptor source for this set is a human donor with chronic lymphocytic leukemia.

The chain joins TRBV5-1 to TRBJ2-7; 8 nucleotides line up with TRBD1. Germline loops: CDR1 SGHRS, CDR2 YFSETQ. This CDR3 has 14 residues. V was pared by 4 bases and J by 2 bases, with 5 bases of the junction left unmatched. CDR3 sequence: CASSPKGQAYEQYF. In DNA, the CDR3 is TGCGCCAGCAGCCCTAAGGGACAGGCCTACGAGCAGTACTTC.

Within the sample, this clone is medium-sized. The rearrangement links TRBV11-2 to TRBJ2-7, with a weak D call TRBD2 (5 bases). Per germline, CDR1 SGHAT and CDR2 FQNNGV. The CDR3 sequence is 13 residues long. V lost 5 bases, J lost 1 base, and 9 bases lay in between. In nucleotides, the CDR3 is TGTGCCAGCAGCCCTGGCGGGTCCTACGAGCAGTACTTC. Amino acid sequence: CASSPGGSYEQYF.

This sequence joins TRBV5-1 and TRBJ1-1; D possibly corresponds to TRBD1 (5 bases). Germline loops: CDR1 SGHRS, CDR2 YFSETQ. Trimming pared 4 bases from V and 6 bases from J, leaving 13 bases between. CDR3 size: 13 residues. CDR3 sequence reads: CASSPAGGAEAFF. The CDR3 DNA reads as TGCGCCAGCAGCCCCGCGGGAGGGGCTGAAGCTTTCTTT.

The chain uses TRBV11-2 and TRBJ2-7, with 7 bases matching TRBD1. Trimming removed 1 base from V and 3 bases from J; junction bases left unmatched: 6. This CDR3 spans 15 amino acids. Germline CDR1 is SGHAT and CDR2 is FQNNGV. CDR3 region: CASSLGAGGGYEQYF. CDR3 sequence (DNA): TGTGCCAGCAGCTTAGGGGCAGGGGGTGGCTACGAGCAGTACTTC.

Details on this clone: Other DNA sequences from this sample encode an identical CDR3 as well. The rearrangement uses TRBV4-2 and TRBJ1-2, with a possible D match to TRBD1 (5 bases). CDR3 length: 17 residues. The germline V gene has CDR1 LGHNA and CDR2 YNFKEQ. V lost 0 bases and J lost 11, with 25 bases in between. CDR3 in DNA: TGTGCCAGCAGCCAAGATGAGGGACGTTCCTATCGATGGGGTTACACCTTC. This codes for CASSQDEGRSYRWGYTF.

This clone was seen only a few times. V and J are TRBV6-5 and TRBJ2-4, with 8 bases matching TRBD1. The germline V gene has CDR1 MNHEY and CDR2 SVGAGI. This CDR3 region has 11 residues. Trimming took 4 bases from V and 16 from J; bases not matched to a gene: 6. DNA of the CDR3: TGTGCCAGCAGTTTTTCGGACAGGGTTTACTTC. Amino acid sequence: CASSFSDRVYF.

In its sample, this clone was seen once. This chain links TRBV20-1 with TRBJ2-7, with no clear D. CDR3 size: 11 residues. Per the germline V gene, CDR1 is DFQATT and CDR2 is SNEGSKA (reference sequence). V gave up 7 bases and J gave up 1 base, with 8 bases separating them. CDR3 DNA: TGCAGTGTTAAGGATTCCTACGAGCAGTACTTC. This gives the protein CSVKDSYEQYF.

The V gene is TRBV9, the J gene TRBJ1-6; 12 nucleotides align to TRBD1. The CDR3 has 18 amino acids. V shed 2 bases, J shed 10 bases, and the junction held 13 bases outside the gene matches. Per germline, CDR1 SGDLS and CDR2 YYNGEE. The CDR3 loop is CASSVGATGTGGRSPLHF. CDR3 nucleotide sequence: TGTGCCAGCAGCGTGGGAGCGACCGGGACAGGGGGCCGGTCACCCCTCCACTTT.

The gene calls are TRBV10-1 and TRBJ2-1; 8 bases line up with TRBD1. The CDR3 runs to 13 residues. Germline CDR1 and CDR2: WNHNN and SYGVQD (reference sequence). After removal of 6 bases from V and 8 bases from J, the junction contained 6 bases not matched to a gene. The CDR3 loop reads CASRDRDADEQFF. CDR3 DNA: TGCGCCAGCAGGGACAGGGACGCGGATGAGCAGTTCTTC.

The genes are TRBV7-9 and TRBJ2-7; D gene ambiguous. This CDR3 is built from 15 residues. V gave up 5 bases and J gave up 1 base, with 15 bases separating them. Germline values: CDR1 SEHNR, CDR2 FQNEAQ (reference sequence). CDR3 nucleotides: TGTGCCAGCAGCGAACCGGGCCAAGGGTCCTACGAGCAGTACTTC. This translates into CASSEPGQGSYEQYF.

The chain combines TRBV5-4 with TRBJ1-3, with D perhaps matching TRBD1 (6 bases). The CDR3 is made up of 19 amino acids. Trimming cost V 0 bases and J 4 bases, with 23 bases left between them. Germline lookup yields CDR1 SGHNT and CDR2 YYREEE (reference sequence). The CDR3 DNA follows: TGTGCCAGCAGCTTGGGGCCTTCCGGGACAACTAGGTCCGGAAACACCATATATTTT. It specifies CASSLGPSGTTRSGNTIYF. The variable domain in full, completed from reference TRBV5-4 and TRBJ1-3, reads ETGVTQSPTHLIKTRGQQVTLRCSSQSGHNTVSWYQQALGQGPQFIFQYYREEENGRGNFPPRFSGLQFPNYSSELNVNALELDDSALYLCASSLGPSGTTRSGNTIYFGEGSWLTVV.

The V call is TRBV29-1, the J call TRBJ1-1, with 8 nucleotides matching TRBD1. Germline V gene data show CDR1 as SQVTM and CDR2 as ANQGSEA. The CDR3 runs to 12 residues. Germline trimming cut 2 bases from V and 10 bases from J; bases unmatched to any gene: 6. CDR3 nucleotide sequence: TGCAGCGTTGAAAGGACAGGGTATGGAGCTTTCTTT. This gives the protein CSVERTGYGAFF.

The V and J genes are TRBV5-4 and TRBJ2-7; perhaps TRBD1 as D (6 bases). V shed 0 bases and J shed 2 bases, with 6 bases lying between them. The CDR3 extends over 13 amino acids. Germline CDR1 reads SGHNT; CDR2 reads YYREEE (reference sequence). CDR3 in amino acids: CASSLGGPYEQYF. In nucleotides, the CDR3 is TGTGCCAGCAGCTTGGGGGGGCCCTACGAGCAGTACTTC.

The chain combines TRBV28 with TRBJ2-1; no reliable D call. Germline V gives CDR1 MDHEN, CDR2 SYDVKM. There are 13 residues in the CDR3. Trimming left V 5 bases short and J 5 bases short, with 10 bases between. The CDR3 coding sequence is TGTGCCAGCAGTCCAAACTTGAACAATGAGCAGTTCTTC. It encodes CASSPNLNNEQFF.

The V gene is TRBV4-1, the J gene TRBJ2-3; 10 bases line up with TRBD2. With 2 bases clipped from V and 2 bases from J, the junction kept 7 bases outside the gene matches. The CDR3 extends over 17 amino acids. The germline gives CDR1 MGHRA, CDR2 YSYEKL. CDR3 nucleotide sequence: TGCGCCAGCAGCCAAAGGCAGCGGGGGGGTTTCACAGATACGCAGTATTTT. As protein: CASSQRQRGGFTDTQYF.

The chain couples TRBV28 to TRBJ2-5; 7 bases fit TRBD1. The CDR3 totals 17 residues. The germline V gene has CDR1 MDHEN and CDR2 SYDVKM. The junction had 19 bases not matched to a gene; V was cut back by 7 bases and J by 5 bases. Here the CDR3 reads CASIKGAGVSDGETQYF. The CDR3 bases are TGTGCCAGCATCAAGGGGGCAGGGGTTTCGGATGGGGAGACCCAGTACTTC.

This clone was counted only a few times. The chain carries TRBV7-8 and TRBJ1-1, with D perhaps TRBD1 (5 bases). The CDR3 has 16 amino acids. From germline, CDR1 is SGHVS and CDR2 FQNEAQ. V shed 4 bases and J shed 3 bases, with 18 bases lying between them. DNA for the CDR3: TGTGCCAGCAGCTCTACAGGTTATTCACGGGACACTGAAGCTTTCTTT. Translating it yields CASSSTGYSRDTEAFF.

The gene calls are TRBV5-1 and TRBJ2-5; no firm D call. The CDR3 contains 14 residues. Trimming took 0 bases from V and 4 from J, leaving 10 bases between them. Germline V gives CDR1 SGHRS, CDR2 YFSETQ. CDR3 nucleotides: TGCGCCAGCAGCTTGGTTGGGGTCCGAGAGACCCAGTACTTC. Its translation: CASSLVGVRETQYF.

CDR3 protein: CASSWTVSTGELFF. In DNA, the CDR3 is TGCGCCAGCAGCTGGACGGTTTCGACCGGGGAGCTGTTTTTT. This chain links TRBV5-1 with TRBJ2-2; D unclear. Trimming pared 3 bases from V and 5 bases from J, leaving 11 bases between. The CDR3 loop spans 14 amino acids. CDR1 and CDR2 from the germline V gene are SGHRS and YFSETQ.

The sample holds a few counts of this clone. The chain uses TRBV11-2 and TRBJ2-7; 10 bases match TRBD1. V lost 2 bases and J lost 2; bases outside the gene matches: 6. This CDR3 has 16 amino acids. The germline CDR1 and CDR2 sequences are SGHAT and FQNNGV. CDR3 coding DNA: TGTGCCAGCAGCTTACGCGGGACAGGGGTTCCCTACGAGCAGTACTTC. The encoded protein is CASSLRGTGVPYEQYF. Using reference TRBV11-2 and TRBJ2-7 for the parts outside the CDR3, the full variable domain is EAGVAQSPRYKIIEKRQSVAFWCNPISGHATLYWYQQILGQGPKLLIQFQNNGVVDDSQLPKDRFSAERLKGVDSTLKIQPAKLEDSAVYLCASSLRGTGVPYEQYFGPGTRLTVT.

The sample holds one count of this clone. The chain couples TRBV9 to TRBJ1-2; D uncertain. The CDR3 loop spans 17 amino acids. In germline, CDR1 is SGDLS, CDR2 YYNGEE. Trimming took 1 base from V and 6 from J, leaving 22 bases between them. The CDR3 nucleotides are TGTGCCAGCAGCGTAACCGACCTGGCTGGGGTTCGGGATGGCTACACCTTC. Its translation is CASSVTDLAGVRDGYTF.

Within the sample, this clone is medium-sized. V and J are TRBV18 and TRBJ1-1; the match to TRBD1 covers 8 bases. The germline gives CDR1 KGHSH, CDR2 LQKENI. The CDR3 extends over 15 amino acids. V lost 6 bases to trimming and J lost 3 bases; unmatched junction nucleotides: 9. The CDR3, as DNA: TGTGCCAGCTCCAGGACAGGGTCGAGGGACACTGAAGCTTTCTTT. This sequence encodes CASSRTGSRDTEAFF.

Here the CDR3 DNA reads TGTGCCAGCAGCTTAAATGTGGACAGATCAGATACGCAGTATTTT. Its translation is CASSLNVDRSDTQYF. The chain couples TRBV7-3 to TRBJ2-3; maybe TRBD1 (6 bases). Per germline, CDR1 SGHTA and CDR2 FQGTGA. Trimming stripped 1 base from V and 4 bases from J, with 12 bases between. This CDR3 contains 15 residues.

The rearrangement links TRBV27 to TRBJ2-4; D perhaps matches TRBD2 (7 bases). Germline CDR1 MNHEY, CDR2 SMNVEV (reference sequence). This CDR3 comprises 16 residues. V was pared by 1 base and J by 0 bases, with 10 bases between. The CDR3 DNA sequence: TGTGCCAGCAGTTTATGGGGGGGCGTAGCCAAAAACATTCAGTACTTC. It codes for CASSLWGGVAKNIQYF.

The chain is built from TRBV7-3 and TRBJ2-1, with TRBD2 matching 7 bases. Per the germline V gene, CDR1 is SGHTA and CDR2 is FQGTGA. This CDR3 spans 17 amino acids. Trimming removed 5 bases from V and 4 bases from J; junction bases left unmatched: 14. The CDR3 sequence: CASSARGGRWLYNEQFF. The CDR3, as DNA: TGTGCCAGCAGCGCGAGGGGAGGGCGGTGGTTGTACAATGAGCAGTTCTTC.

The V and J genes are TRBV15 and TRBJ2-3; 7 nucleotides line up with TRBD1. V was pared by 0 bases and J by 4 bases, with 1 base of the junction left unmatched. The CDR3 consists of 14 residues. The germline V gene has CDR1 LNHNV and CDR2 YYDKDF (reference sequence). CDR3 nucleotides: TGTGCCACCAGCAGAGACAGGGGGTCAGATACGCAGTATTTT. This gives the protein CATSRDRGSDTQYF.

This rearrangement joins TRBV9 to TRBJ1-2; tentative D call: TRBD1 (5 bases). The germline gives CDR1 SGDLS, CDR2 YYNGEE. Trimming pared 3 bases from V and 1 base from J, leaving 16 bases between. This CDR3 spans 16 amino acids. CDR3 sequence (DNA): TGTGCCAGCAGCGGGACAAGACAGAACCGTAACTATGGCTACACCTTC. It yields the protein CASSGTRQNRNYGYTF.

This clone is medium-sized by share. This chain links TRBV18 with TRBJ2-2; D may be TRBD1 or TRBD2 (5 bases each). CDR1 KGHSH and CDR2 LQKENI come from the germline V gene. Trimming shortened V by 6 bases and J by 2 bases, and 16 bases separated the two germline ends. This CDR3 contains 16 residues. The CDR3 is CASSLEGQRNTGELFF. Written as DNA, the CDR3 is TGTGCCAGCTCTCTCGAGGGGCAGAGAAACACCGGGGAGCTGTTTTTT.

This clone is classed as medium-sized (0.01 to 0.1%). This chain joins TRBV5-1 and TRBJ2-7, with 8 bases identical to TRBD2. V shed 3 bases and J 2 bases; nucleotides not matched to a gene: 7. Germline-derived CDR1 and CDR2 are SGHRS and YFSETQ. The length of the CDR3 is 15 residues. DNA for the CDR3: TGCGCCAGCAGCTCCGGCGCGGGAGGTACCTACGAGCAGTACTTC. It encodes CASSSGAGGTYEQYF.